This section outlines one TCR beta chain sequence together with its context. This sample is part of a study of cytomegalovirus exposure and HLA in healthy donors. Per germline, CDR1 LGHNA and CDR2 YNFKEQ. The CDR3 length is 16 residues. V trimming: 3 bases; J trimming: 5 bases; junction bases outside the gene matches: 10. Use of 60 Vbeta and 13 Jbeta primers characterized the PCR. Assay: immunoSEQ multiplex PCR; the TCRdb copy retains only in-frame clones and omits some. The sample consists of 30,000 or so clones, about 65% of them appearing once. The specimen sequenced was PBMCs. The V call is TRBV4-2, the J call TRBJ2-1, with 7 bases that match TRBD2. This sequence was found in a man aged 45-65 years in good health and CMV-seropositive. The CDR3 region is CASSQATGTTNNEQFF. The CDR3 DNA follows: TGTGCCAGCAGCCAGGCTACCGGGACTACCAACAATGAGCAGTTCTTC.